This TCR beta chain appears in the sequencing data of a study of tumor and adjacent non-tumor tissue in lung cancer. Background on the study: The cohort had about a dozen adenocarcinoma, a couple of squamous cell and 1 small cell patients.

The library came from three nested PCR rounds adapted from ARM-PCR protocols. TCRdb passed the multiplex PCR reads through MiXCR, listing each CDR3 protein once. The table includes about 80,000 distinct CDR3 sequences, approximately 78% detected once. RNA was extracted from bulk tissue without any cell sorting. This non-tumor lung sample came from over 3 cm beyond the tumor edge. The germline V gene has CDR1 SGHAT and CDR2 FQNNGV. The CDR3 length is 15 residues. Note on this clonotype: Possible read error: a much larger clone is one base away.

The J gene is TRBJ2-1, the V gene TRBV11-2, with TRBD2 identical over 12 bases. The TCR originated in a man aged 55 to 69 with non-small cell lung cancer. Input material: distant non-tumor lung tissue. The CDR3 reads CASSLEASGRAEQLF. The CDR3, as DNA: TGTGCCAGCAGCTTAGAAGCTAGCGGGAGGGCTGAGCAGTTATTC. The full variable domain, in which reference TRBV11-2 and TRBJ2-1 provide the parts outside the CDR3, is EAGVAQSPRYKIIEKRQSVAFWCNPISGHATLYWYQQILGQGPKLLIQFQNNGVVDDSQLPKDRFSAERLKGVDSTLKIQPAKLEDSAVYLCASSLEASGRAEQLFGPGTRLTVL.